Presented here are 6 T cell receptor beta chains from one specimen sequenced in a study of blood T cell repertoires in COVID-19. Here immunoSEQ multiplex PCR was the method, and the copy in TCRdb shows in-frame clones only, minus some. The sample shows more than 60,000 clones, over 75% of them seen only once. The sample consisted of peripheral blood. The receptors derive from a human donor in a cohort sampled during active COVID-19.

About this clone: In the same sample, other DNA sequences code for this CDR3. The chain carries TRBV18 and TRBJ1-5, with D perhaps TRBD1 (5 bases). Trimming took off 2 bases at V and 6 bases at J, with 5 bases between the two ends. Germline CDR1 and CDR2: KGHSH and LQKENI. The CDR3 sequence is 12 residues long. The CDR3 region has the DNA TGTGCCAGCTCACCAAGGGGTCAGCCCCAGCATTTT. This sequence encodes CASSPRGQPQHF.

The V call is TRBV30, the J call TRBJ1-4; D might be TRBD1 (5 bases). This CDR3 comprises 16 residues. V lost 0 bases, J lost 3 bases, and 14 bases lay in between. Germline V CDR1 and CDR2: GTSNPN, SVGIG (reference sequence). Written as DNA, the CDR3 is TGTGCCTGGAGTGTCTCCCTTAGGGGATCTAATGAAAAACTGTTTTTT. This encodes CAWSVSLRGSNEKLFF. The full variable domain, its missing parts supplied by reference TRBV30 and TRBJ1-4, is SQTIHQWPATLVQPVGSPLSLECTVEGTSNPNLYWYRQAAGRGLQLLFYSVGIGQISSEVPQNLSASRPQDRQFILSSKKLLLSDSGFYLCAWSVSLRGSNEKLFFGSGTQLSVL.

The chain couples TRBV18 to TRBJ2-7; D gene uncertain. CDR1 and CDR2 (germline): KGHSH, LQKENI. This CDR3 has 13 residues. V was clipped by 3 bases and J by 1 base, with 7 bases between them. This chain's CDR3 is CASSPTLSYEQYF. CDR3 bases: TGTGCCAGCTCACCCACATTGTCCTACGAGCAGTACTTC.

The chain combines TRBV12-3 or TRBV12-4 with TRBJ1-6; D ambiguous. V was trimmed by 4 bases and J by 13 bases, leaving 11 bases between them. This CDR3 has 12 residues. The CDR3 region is CASSSEGRPLHF. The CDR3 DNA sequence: TGTGCCAGCAGTTCGGAAGGGAGGCCCCTCCACTTT.

The CDR3 is CASSRGLGETQYF. The CDR3 DNA reads as TGTGCCAGCAGTAGGGGGCTCGGGGAGACCCAGTACTTC. The chain combines TRBV7-2 with TRBJ2-5; 7 nucleotides agree with TRBD1. V shed 6 bases, J shed 5 bases, and the junction held 6 bases outside the gene matches. The V gene's germline CDR1 is SGHTA and CDR2 FQGNSA. The CDR3 is made up of 13 amino acids.

For the CDR3, the DNA is TGCGCCAGCAGCTCCCGACTCGGGGAGGGGACTGAAGCTTTCTTT. It is translated as CASSSRLGEGTEAFF. This chain joins TRBV5-1 and TRBJ1-1, with D perhaps matching TRBD1 (5 bases). Deletions cut 3 bases from V and 5 bases from J, with 17 bases between. The CDR3 loop spans 15 amino acids. From germline, CDR1 is SGHRS and CDR2 YFSETQ.